This entry is about one T cell receptor beta chain. Antigen unknown. It was RNA transcripts that yielded the amplified TCR beta CDR3 regions. Carried out on the TCR CDR3, a first-round RT-PCR used the HTBI primer set. Each CDR3 protein gets one entry after TCRdb re-called the multiplex PCR reads with MiXCR. The profile shows roughly 360,000 distinct CDR3 sequences, approximately 13% of them singletons. Hyperthyroidism was newly diagnosed in patients aged 18 to 65 (duration under 2 months). PBMCs were collected from a roughly 10 ml volume of fresh peripheral blood. The CDR3 has 13 residues. CDR1 and CDR2 from the germline V gene are SGHRS and YFSETQ. Trimming stripped 7 bases from V and 5 bases from J, with 12 bases between. This sample was included in a study of T cells in Graves' hyperthyroidism and ophthalmopathy. Study-level results: Ophthalmopathy could be told apart from stable hyperthyroidism with a 13 V-J model. Most expanded thyroid clonotypes above 0.001 recurred in blood.

This clonotype was obtained from a man younger than 45 with Graves' hyperthyroidism that later progressed to Graves' ophthalmopathy. The specimen was blood. This sequence joins TRBV5-1 and TRBJ1-4, with D unresolved. In nucleotides, the CDR3 is TGCGCCAGCCGCACGGCCTTAAATGAAAAACTGTTTTTT. This gives the protein CASRTALNEKLFF.